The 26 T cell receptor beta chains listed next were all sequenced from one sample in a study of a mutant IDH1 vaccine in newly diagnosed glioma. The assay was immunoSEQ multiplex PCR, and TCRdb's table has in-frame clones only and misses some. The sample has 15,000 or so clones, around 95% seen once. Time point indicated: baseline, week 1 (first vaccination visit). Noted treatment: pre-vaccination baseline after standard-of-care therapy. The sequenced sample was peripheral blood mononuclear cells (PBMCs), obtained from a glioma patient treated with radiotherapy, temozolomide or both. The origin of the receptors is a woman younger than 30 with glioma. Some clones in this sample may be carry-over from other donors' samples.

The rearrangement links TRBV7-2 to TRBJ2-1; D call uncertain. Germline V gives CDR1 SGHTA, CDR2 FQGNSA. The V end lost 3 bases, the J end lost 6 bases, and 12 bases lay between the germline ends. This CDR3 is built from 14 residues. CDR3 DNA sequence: TGTGCCAGCAGCTTGGGTTATCAGGTCAATGAGCAGTTCTTC. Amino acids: CASSLGYQVNEQFF.

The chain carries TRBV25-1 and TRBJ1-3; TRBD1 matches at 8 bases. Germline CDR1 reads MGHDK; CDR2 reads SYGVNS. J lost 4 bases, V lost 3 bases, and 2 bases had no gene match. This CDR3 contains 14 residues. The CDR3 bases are TGTGCCAGCAGTGACAGGGGGCTCGGAAACACCATATATTTT. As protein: CASSDRGLGNTIYF.

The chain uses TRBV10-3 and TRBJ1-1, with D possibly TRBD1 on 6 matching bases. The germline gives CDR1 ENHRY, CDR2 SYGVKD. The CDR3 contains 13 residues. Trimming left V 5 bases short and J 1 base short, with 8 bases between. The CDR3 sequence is CAISRGENTEAFF. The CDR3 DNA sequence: TGTGCCATCAGTAGGGGGGAGAACACTGAAGCTTTCTTT.

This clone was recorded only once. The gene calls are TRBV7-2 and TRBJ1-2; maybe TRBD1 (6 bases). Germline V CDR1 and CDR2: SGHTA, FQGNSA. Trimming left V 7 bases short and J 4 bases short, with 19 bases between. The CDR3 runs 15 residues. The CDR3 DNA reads TGTGCCAGCACCCAGGGGATGACAGGCAGCTATGGCTACACCTTC. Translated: CASTQGMTGSYGYTF.

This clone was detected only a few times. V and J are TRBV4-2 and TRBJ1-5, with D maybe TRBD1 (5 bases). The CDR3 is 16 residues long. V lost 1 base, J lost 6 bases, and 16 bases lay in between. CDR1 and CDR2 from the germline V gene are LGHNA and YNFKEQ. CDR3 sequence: CASSQAPFQGGQPQHF. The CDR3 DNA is TGTGCCAGCAGCCAAGCGCCCTTCCAGGGCGGTCAGCCCCAGCATTTT.

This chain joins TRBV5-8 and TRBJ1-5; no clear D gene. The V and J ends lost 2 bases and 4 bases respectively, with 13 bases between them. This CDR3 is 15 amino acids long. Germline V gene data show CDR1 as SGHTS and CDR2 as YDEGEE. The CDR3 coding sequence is TGTGCCAGCAGCTTCTATATGACTCTAAATCAGCCCCAGCATTTT. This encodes CASSFYMTLNQPQHF.

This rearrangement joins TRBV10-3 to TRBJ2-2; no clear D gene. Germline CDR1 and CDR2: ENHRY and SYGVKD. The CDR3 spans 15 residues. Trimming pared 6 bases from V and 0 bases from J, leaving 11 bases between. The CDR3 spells CAISPQRANTGELFF. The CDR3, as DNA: TGTGCCATCAGCCCCCAACGCGCGAACACCGGGGAGCTGTTTTTT.

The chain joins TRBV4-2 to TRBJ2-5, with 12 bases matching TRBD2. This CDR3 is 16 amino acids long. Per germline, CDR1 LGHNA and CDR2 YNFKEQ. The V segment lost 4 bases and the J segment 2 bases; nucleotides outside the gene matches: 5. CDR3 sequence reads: CASSRLAGASQETQYF. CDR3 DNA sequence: TGTGCCAGCAGCCGACTAGCGGGGGCCTCGCAAGAGACCCAGTACTTC.

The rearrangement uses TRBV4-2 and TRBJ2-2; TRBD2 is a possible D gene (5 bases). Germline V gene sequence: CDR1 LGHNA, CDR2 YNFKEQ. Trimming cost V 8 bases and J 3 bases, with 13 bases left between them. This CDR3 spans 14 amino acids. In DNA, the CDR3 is TGTGCCAGCCTACCCGGACTCGACACCGGGGAGCTGTTTTTT. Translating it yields CASLPGLDTGELFF.

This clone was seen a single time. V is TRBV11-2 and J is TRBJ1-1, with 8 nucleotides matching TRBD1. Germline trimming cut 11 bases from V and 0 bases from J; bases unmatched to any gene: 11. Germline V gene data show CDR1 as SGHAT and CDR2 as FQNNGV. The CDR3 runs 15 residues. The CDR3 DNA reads TGTGCCGCCGCGGGGCAGGGGGCAATGAACACTGAAGCTTTCTTT. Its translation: CAAAGQGAMNTEAFF.

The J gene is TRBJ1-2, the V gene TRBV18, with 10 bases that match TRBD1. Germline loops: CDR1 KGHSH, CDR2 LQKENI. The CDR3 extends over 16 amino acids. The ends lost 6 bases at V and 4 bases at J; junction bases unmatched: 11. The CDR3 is CASSRPGTGVSYGYTF. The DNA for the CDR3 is TGTGCCAGCTCCCGTCCCGGGACAGGGGTTAGCTATGGCTACACCTTC.

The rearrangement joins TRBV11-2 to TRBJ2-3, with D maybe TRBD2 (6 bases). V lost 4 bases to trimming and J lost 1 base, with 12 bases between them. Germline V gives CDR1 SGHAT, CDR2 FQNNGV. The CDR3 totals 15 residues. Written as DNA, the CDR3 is TGTGCCAGCAGCTCGGGGCGGGAACGCACAGATACGCAGTATTTT. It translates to CASSSGRERTDTQYF.

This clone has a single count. The CDR3 protein is CASSLSGQGARVEFF. The CDR3 DNA is TGTGCCAGCAGTTTATCTGGTCAGGGGGCGCGTGTAGAGTTCTTC. The chain recombines TRBV28 with TRBJ2-1, with TRBD1 identical over 8 bases. V gave up 1 base and J gave up 14 bases; unmatched junction bases: 13. This CDR3 is built from 15 residues. The germline V gene encodes CDR1 MDHEN and CDR2 SYDVKM. The full variable domain, in which reference TRBV28 and TRBJ2-1 provide the parts outside the CDR3, is DVKVTQSSRYLVKRTGEKVFLECVQDMDHENMFWYRQDPGLGLRLIYFSYDVKMKEKGDIPEGYSVSREKKERFSLILESASTNQTSMYLCASSLSGQGARVEFFGPGTRLTVL.

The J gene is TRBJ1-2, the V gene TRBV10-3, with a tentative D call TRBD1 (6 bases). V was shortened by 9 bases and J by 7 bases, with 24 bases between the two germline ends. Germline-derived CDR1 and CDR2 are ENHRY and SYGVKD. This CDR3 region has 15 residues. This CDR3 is CAIGDRRGGAGGYTF. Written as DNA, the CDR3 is TGTGCCATAGGAGACCGACGGGGGGGCGCGGGTGGCTACACCTTC.

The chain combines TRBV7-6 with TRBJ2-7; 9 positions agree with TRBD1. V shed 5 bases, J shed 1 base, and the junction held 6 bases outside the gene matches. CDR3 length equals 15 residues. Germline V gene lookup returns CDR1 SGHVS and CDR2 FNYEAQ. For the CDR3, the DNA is TGTGCCAGCAGCCAGCCCGGGACAGGGTCCTACGAGCAGTACTTC. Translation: CASSQPGTGSYEQYF.

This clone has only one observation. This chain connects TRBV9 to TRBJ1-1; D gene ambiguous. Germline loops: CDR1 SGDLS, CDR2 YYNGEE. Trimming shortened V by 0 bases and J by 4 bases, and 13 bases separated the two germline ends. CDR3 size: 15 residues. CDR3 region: CASSVVGNLRTEAFF. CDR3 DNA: TGTGCCAGCAGCGTAGTGGGAAATTTGCGCACTGAAGCTTTCTTT.

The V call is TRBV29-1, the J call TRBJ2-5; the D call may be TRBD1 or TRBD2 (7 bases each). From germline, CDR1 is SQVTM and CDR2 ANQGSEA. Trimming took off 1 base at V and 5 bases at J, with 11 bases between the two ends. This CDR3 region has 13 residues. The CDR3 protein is CSVEGQGGETQYF. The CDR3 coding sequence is TGCAGCGTTGAAGGGCAGGGGGGGGAGACCCAGTACTTC.

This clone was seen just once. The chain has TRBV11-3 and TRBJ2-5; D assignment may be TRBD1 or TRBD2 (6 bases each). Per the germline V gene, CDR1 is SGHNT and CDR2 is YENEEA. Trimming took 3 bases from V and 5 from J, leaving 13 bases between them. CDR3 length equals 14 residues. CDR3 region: CASSFEGGPETQYF. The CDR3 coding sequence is TGTGCCAGCAGCTTTGAGGGGGGCCCGGAGACCCAGTACTTC.

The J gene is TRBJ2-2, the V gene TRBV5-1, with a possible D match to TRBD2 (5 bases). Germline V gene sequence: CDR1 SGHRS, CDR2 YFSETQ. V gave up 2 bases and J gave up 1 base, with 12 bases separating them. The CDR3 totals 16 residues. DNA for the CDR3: TGCGCCAGCAGCTTTACGGCAGGACTGAACACCGGGGAGCTGTTTTTT. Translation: CASSFTAGLNTGELFF.

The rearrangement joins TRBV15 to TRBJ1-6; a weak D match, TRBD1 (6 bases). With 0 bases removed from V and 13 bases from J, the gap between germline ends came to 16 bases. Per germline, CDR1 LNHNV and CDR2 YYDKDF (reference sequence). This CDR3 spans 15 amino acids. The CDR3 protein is CATSRELQGFLPLHF. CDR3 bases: TGTGCCACCAGCAGAGAACTACAGGGATTTCTCCCCCTCCACTTT.

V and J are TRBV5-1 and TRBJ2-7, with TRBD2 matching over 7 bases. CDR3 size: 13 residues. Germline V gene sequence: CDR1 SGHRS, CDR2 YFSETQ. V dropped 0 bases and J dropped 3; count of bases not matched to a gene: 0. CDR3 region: CASSLGGGYEQYF. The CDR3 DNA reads TGCGCCAGCAGCTTGGGGGGGGGCTACGAGCAGTACTTC.

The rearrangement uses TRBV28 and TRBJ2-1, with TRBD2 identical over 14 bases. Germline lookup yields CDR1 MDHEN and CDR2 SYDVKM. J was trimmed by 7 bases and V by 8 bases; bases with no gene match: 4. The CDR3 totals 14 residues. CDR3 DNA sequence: TGTGCCAGCTTCAGGACTAGCGGGAGGAATGAGCAGTTCTTC. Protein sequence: CASFRTSGRNEQFF. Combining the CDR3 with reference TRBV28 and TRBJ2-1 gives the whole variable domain DVKVTQSSRYLVKRTGEKVFLECVQDMDHENMFWYRQDPGLGLRLIYFSYDVKMKEKGDIPEGYSVSREKKERFSLILESASTNQTSMYLCASFRTSGRNEQFFGPGTRLTVL.

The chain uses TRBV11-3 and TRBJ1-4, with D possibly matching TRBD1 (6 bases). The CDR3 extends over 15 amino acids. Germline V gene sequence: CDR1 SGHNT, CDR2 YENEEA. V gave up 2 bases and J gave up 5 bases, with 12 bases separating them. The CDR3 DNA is TGTGCCAGCAGCTTATTTGCAGGGGACAATGAAAAACTGTTTTTT. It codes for CASSLFAGDNEKLFF.

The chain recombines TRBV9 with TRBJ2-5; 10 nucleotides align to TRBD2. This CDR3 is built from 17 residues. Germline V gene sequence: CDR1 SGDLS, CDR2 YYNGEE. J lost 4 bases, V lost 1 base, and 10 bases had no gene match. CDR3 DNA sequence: TGTGCCAGCAGCGTAACTAGCGGGGTGTCTCAGGGAGAGACCCAGTACTTC. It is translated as CASSVTSGVSQGETQYF.

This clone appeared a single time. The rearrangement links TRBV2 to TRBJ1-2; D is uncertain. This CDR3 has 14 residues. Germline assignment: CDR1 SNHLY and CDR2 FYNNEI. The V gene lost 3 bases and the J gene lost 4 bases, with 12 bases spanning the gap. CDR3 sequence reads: CASSEVTLSYGYTF. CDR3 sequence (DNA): TGTGCCAGCAGTGAGGTGACTCTGAGCTATGGCTACACCTTC.

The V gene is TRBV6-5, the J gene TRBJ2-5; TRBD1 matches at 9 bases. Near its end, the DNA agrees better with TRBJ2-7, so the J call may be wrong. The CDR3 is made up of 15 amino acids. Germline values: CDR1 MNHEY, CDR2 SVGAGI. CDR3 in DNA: TGTGCCAGCAGTTGGTCCGGGACAGGGCTCAACGAGCAGTACTTC. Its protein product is CASSWSGTGLNEQYF.